This paragraph reports one TCR beta chain. The data derive from a study of technical replicates of blood from a few donors. TCRdb keeps only in-frame clones here, not all; method: immunoSEQ multiplex PCR. This table has 75,000 or so clones, just under 95% appearing once. The sequence was collected from a human donor in good health. What was sequenced was T cells isolated from PBMCs.

DNA for the CDR3: TGTGCCAGCTCACCTTCGGGACAGGCCGTGTCCGGGGAGCTGTTTTTT. Its translation: CASSPSGQAVSGELFF. The rearrangement links TRBV18 to TRBJ2-2; TRBD1 aligns across 8 bases. Germline assignment: CDR1 KGHSH and CDR2 LQKENI. The CDR3 totals 16 residues. Trimming removed 3 bases from V and 6 bases from J; junction bases left unmatched: 9.